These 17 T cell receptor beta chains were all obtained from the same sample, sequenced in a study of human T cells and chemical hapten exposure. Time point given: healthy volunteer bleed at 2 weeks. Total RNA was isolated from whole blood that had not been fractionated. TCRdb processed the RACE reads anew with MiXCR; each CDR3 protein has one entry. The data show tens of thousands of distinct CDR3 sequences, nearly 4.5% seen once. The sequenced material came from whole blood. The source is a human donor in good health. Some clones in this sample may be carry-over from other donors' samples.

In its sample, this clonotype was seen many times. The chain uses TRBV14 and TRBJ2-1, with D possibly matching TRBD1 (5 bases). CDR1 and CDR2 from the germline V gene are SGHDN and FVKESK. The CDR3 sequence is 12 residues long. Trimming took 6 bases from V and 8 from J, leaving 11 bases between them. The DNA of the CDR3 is TGTGCCAGCAGTATAGCAGGGTATGAGCAGTTCTTC. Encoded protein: CASSIAGYEQFF.

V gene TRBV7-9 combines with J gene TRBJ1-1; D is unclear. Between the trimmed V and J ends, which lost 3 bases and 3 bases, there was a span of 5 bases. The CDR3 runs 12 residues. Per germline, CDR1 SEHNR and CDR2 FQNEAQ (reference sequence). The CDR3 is CASSFVHTEAFF. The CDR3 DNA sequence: TGTGCCAGCAGCTTCGTACACACTGAAGCTTTCTTT. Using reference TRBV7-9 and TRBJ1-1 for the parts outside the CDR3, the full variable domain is DTGVSQNPRHKITKRGQNVTFRCDPISEHNRLYWYRQTLGQGPEFLTYFQNEAQLEKSRLLSDRFSAERPKGSFSTLEIQRTEQGDSAMYLCASSFVHTEAFFGQGTRLTVV.

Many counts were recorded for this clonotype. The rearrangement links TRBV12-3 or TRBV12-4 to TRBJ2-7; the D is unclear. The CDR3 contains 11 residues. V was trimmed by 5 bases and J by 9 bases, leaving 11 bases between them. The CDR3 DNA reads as TGTGCCAGCAGTCCCGAGGTGGTGCAGTACTTC. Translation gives CASSPEVVQYF.

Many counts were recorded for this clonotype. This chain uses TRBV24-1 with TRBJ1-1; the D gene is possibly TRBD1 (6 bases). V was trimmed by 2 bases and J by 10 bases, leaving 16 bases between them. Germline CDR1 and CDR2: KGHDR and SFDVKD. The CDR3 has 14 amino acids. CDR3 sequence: CATSDWADRWGAFF. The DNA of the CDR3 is TGTGCCACCAGTGATTGGGCCGACAGGTGGGGAGCTTTCTTT.

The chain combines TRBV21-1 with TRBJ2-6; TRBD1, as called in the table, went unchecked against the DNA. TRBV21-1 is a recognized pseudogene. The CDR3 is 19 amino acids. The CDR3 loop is CASSKIAGGPGSGANVLTF. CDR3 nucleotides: TGTGCCAGCAGCAAAATTGCAGGGGGCCCTGGTTCTGGGGCCAACGTCCTGACTTTC.

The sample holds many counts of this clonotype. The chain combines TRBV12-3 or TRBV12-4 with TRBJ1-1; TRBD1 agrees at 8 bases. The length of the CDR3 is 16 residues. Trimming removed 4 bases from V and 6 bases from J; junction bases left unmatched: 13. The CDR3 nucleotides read TGTGCCAGCAGTTCGCGGACAGGGACGCCTTGGCCTGAAGCTTTCTTT. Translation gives CASSSRTGTPWPEAFF.

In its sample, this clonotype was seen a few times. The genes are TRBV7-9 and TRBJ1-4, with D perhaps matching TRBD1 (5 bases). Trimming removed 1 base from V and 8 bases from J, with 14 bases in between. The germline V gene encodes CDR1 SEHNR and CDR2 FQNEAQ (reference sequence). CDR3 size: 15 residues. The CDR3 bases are TGTGCCAGCAGCTTAGTGAGGGGCGGGCGCGAAAAACTGTTTTTT. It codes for CASSLVRGGREKLFF.

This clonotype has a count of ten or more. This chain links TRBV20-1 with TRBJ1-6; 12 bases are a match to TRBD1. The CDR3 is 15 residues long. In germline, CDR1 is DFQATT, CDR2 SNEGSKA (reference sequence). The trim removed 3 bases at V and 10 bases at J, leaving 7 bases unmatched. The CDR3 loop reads CSASDSGTGGSPLHF. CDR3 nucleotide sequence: TGCAGTGCTAGTGATTCCGGGACAGGGGGCTCACCCCTCCACTTT.

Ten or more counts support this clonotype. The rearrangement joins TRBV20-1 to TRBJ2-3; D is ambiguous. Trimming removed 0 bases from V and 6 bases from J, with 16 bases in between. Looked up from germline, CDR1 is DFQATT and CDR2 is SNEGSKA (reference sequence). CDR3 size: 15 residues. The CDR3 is CSARDHGLPRDTQYF. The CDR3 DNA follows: TGCAGTGCTAGAGATCATGGGCTGCCTCGCGATACGCAGTATTTT.

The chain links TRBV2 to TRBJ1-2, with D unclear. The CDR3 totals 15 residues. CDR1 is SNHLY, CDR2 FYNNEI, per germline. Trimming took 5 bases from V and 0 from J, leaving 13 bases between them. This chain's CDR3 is CASSLEGNPNYGYTF. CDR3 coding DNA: TGTGCCAGCAGTTTAGAGGGAAACCCTAACTATGGCTACACCTTC. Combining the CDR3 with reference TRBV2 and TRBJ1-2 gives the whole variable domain EPEVTQTPSHQVTQMGQEVILRCVPISNHLYFYWYRQILGQKVEFLVSFYNNEISEKSEIFDDQFSVERPDGSNFTLKIRSTKLEDSAMYFCASSLEGNPNYGYTFGSGTRLTVV.

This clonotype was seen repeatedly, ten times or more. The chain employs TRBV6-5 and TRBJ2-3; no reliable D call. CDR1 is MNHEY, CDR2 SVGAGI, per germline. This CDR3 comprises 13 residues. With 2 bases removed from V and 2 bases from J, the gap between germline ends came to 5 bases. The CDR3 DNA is TGTGCCAGCAGTTACATAGCCACAGATACGCAGTATTTT. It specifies CASSYIATDTQYF.

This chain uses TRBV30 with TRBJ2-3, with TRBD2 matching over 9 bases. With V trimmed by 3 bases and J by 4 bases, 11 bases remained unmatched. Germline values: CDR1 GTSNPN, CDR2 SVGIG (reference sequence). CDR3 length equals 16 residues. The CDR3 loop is CAWRDPGLAKADTQYF. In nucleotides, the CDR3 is TGTGCCTGGAGGGACCCGGGACTAGCAAAGGCAGATACGCAGTATTTT.

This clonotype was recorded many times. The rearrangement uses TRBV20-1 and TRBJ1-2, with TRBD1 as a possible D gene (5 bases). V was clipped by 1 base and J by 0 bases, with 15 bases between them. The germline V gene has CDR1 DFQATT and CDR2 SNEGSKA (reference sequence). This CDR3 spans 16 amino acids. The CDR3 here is CSARGGRAGSNYGYTF. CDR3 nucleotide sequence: TGCAGTGCTAGAGGAGGCAGGGCCGGATCTAACTATGGCTACACCTTC.

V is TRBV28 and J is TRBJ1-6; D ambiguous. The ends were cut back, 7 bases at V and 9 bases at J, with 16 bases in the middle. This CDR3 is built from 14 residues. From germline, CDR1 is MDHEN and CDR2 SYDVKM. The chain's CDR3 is CASTPDPGSSPLHF. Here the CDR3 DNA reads TGTGCCAGCACCCCGGACCCGGGCAGTTCACCCCTCCACTTT.

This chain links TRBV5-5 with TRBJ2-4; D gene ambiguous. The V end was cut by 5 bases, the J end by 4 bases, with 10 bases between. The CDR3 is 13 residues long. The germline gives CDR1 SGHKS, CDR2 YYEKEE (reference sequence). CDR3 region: CASRTHTKNIQYF. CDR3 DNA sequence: TGTGCCAGCAGAACTCACACGAAAAACATTCAGTACTTC.

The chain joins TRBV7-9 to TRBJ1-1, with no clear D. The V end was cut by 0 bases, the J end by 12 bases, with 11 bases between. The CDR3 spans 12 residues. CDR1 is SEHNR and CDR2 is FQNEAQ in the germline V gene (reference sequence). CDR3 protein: CASSLAQAGTFF. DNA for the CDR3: TGTGCCAGCAGCTTAGCCCAGGCGGGAACTTTCTTT.

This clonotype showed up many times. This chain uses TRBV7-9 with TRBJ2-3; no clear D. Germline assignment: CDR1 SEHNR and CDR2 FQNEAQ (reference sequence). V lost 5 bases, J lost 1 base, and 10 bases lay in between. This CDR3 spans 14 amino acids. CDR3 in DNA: TGTGCCAGCAGCACGACTGGGGGCACAGATACGCAGTATTTT. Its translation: CASSTTGGTDTQYF.